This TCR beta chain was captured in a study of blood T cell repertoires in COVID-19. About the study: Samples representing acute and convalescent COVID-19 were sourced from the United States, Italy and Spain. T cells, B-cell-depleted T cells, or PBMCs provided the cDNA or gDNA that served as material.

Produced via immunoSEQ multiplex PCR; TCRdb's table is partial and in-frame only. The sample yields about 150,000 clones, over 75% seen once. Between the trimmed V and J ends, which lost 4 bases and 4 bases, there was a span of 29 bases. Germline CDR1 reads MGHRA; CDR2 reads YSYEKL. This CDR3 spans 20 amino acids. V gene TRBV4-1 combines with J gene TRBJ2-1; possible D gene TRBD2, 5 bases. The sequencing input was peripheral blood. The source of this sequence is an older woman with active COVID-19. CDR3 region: CASSRRLAVGAKREYNEQFF. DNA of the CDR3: TGCGCCAGCAGCCGGCGACTCGCGGTGGGCGCGAAGAGGGAATACAATGAGCAGTTCTTC.